A single sample is the source of the 30 T cell receptor beta chains below, sequenced in a study of cytomegalovirus exposure and HLA in healthy donors. The PCR was carried out with 60 Vbeta primers and 13 Jbeta primers. Generated by immunoSEQ multiplex PCR, the TCRdb table keeps only in-frame clones and is missing some. The profile shows 90,000 to 130,000 clones, around 64% of them singletons. Material: PBMCs. These receptors were taken from a woman between 25 and 40 years old in good health and CMV-seronegative.

CDR3 loop: CASSVQGDNEKLFF. As DNA, the CDR3 is TGTGCCAGCAGTGTACAGGGAGATAATGAAAAACTGTTTTTT. The chain has TRBV2 and TRBJ1-4, with a tentative D call TRBD1 (6 bases). CDR1 is SNHLY and CDR2 is FYNNEI in the germline V gene. The CDR3 length is 14 residues. Deletions cut 4 bases from V and 4 bases from J, with 10 bases between.

This clone has just a few counts. The rearrangement links TRBV20-1 to TRBJ2-1; 8 bases map to TRBD2. There are 10 residues in the CDR3. With 6 bases clipped from V and 13 bases from J, the junction kept 5 bases outside the gene matches. CDR1 and CDR2 (germline): DFQATT, SNEGSKA (reference sequence). CDR3 sequence (DNA): TGCAGTGCCCGGGAGGGCCCACAGTTCTTC. Translating gives CSAREGPQFF.

The rearrangement links TRBV21-1 to TRBJ2-7; TRBD1 was called by the table and not checked on the DNA. TRBV21-1 is marked as a pseudogene. The CDR3 runs 13 residues. CDR3: CASSNRGPCEQYF. CDR3 nucleotide sequence: TGTGCCAGCAGCAACAGGGGGCCTTGCGAGCAGTACTTC.

The CDR3 DNA sequence: TGTGCCAGCAGCTTATATGTGTTAGAGGTCTTGGTTTCACCCCTCCACTTT. It yields the protein CASSLYVLEVLVSPLHF. This chain uses TRBV7-2 with TRBJ1-6; no reliable D call. V dropped 2 bases and J dropped 9 bases, with 20 bases sitting between them. Per the germline V gene, CDR1 is SGHTA and CDR2 is FQGNSA. The CDR3 has 17 amino acids.

The rearrangement joins TRBV5-1 to TRBJ2-3, with TRBD1 matching 9 bases. Germline lookup yields CDR1 SGHRS and CDR2 YFSETQ. The V and J ends lost 4 bases and 0 bases, in that order; junction bases with no gene match: 3. The CDR3 extends over 15 amino acids. The CDR3 region has the DNA TGCGCCAGCAGCGCCGACAGGGGGAGCACAGATACGCAGTATTTT. Translating gives CASSADRGSTDTQYF. Variable domain in full (rest from reference TRBV5-1 and TRBJ2-3): KAGVTQTPRYLIKTRGQQVTLSCSPISGHRSVSWYQQTPGQGLQFLFEYFSETQRNKGNFPGRFSGRQFSNSRSEMNVSTLELGDSALYLCASSADRGSTDTQYFGPGTRLTVL.

This chain joins TRBV30 and TRBJ1-5, with unresolved D. The V end lost 1 base, the J end lost 0 bases, and 4 bases lay between the germline ends. The CDR3 contains 13 residues. Germline values: CDR1 GTSNPN, CDR2 SVGIG (reference sequence). The CDR3: CAWSANSNQPQHF. The CDR3 DNA reads TGTGCCTGGAGTGCAAATAGCAATCAGCCCCAGCATTTT. The whole variable domain, filled in from reference TRBV30 and TRBJ1-5, reads SQTIHQWPATLVQPVGSPLSLECTVEGTSNPNLYWYRQAAGRGLQLLFYSVGIGQISSEVPQNLSASRPQDRQFILSSKKLLLSDSGFYLCAWSANSNQPQHFGDGTRLSIL.

The chain links TRBV4-3 to TRBJ1-4, with D uncertain. V lost 0 bases and J lost 10, with 12 bases in between. Germline assignment: CDR1 LGHNA and CDR2 YSLEER. The CDR3 consists of 14 residues. In nucleotides, the CDR3 is TGCGCCAGCAGCCAAGAGGAGGGCGAAGGAAAACTGTTTTTT. It is translated as CASSQEEGEGKLFF.

This rearrangement joins TRBV11-1 to TRBJ1-3; TRBD1 aligns across 7 bases. V was pared by 3 bases and J by 3 bases, with 5 bases of the junction left unmatched. CDR3 size: 15 residues. Germline CDR1 SGHAT, CDR2 FQDESV (reference sequence). CDR3 sequence reads: CASSFPGQSGNTIYF. The CDR3 nucleotides read TGTGCCAGCAGCTTTCCGGGACAGAGTGGAAACACCATATATTTT.

The V and J genes are TRBV27 and TRBJ1-2; 7 bases are a match to TRBD1. V gave up 4 bases and J gave up 4 bases; unmatched junction bases: 9. The length of the CDR3 is 15 residues. Germline V gene sequence: CDR1 MNHEY, CDR2 SMNVEV (reference sequence). The chain's CDR3 is CASSSLGQKAYGYTF. The CDR3 DNA follows: TGTGCCAGCAGTTCATTGGGACAGAAAGCCTATGGCTACACCTTC.

In its sample, this clone was seen a few times. One end of the junction varies from germline; a read error may be responsible. This chain joins TRBV7-7 and TRBJ2-3; TRBD2 might be the D (6 bases). Germline V gene lookup returns CDR1 SSHAT and CDR2 FNYEAQ (reference sequence). The CDR3 covers 16 residues. The CDR3 protein is CASSLGRDFSTDTQYF. CDR3 sequence (DNA): TGTGCTAGCAGCTTAGGCCGGGACTTTAGCACAGATACGCAGTATTTT.

This rearrangement joins TRBV5-1 to TRBJ2-3; no definite D call. The CDR3 contains 16 residues. The ends were cut back, 3 bases at V and 0 bases at J, with 14 bases in the middle. Germline V gives CDR1 SGHRS, CDR2 YFSETQ. CDR3 DNA sequence: TGCGCCAGCAGCTCAACCACTCAACTTAGCACAGATACGCAGTATTTT. It translates to CASSSTTQLSTDTQYF.

The chain is built from TRBV14 and TRBJ1-1, with D possibly TRBD1 on 6 matching bases. The germline gives CDR1 SGHDN, CDR2 FVKESK. This CDR3 has 12 residues. V lost 3 bases and J lost 9, with 11 bases in between. The CDR3 is CASSQGAGKAFF. The CDR3 nucleotides read TGTGCCAGCAGCCAGGGGGCAGGAAAAGCTTTCTTT.

The table lists this clone with a few counts. The chain combines TRBV6-1 with TRBJ1-2, with TRBD1 as a possible D gene (5 bases). V shed 5 bases and J shed 1 base, with 8 bases lying between them. The CDR3 contains 13 residues. Germline values: CDR1 MNHNS, CDR2 SASEGT. CDR3 sequence: CASSPTVNYGYTF. The CDR3 nucleotides read TGTGCCAGCAGTCCGACAGTTAACTATGGCTACACCTTC.

The chain carries TRBV21-1 and TRBJ2-6; the table calls TRBD1, which could not be checked here. TRBV21-1 is an annotated pseudogene. The CDR3 is 19 residues long. CDR3 sequence (DNA): TGTGCCAGCAGCAAAGTGCCGGGACAGGGTACCTCTGGGGCCAACGTCCTGACTTTC. Translating gives CASSKVPGQGTSGANVLTF.

The J gene is TRBJ1-1, the V gene TRBV28; D remains ambiguous. Germline CDR1 MDHEN, CDR2 SYDVKM. The V end lost 3 bases, the J end lost 1 base, and 6 bases lay between the germline ends. The CDR3 has 13 residues. CDR3 region: CASSFGRNTEAFF. In nucleotides, the CDR3 is TGTGCCAGCAGTTTTGGCAGGAACACTGAAGCTTTCTTT.

The sample holds a few counts of this clone. This chain links TRBV7-9 with TRBJ1-1; no firm D call. The CDR3 spans 12 residues. Germline V CDR1 and CDR2: SEHNR, FQNEAQ (reference sequence). V gave up 2 bases and J gave up 11 bases, with 12 bases separating them. The CDR3 region is CASSLWPGVAFF. DNA of the CDR3: TGTGCCAGCAGCTTATGGCCAGGTGTTGCTTTCTTT.

The CDR3 DNA reads TGCGCCAGCAGCCCGGCTCAGGGTGGTAGGGAGACCCAGTACTTC. Translating it yields CASSPAQGGRETQYF. J is TRBJ2-5 and V is TRBV5-1; a weak D match, TRBD1 (5 bases). The CDR3 spans 15 residues. V gave up 4 bases and J gave up 5 bases, with 18 bases separating them. The germline V gene encodes CDR1 SGHRS and CDR2 YFSETQ.

The CDR3 region is CAISEATRADYGYTF. The DNA of the CDR3 is TGTGCCATCAGTGAGGCAACCAGGGCTGACTATGGCTACACCTTC. The J gene is TRBJ1-2, the V gene TRBV10-3; D might be TRBD1 (5 bases). The V end lost 2 bases, the J end lost 3 bases, and 13 bases lay between the germline ends. CDR1 and CDR2 from the germline V gene are ENHRY and SYGVKD. The CDR3 runs to 15 residues.

This clone has a handful of counts. V gene TRBV28 combines with J gene TRBJ1-1, with D hard to call. This CDR3 is built from 12 residues. Trimming cost V 3 bases and J 2 bases, with 4 bases left between them. Germline CDR1 MDHEN, CDR2 SYDVKM. CDR3 sequence reads: CASSFSNTEAFF. The CDR3 DNA follows: TGTGCCAGCAGTTTTTCTAACACTGAAGCTTTCTTT.

The rearrangement joins TRBV28 to TRBJ2-3, with a possible D match to TRBD1 (6 bases). Looked up from germline, CDR1 is MDHEN and CDR2 is SYDVKM. The CDR3 has 13 residues. The V and J ends lost 2 bases and 4 bases respectively, with 7 bases between them. This CDR3 reads CASSLEGADTQYF. DNA for the CDR3: TGTGCCAGCAGTTTAGAGGGGGCAGATACGCAGTATTTT.

The rearrangement links TRBV19 to TRBJ2-2; D is unclear. The V gene's germline CDR1 is LNHDA and CDR2 SQIVND (reference sequence). The CDR3 length is 15 residues. V was trimmed by 3 bases and J by 7 bases, leaving 15 bases between them. DNA for the CDR3: TGTGCCAGTAGTATTTCGTGGCAGGCAGGCGGGGAGCTGTTTTTT. Its translation: CASSISWQAGGELFF.

This chain joins TRBV7-9 and TRBJ2-5, with D unresolved. Trimming stripped 2 bases from V and 5 bases from J, with 12 bases between. The CDR3 is 14 residues long. CDR1 and CDR2 (germline): SEHNR, FQNEAQ (reference sequence). The CDR3 here is CASSLPRPFETQYF. The CDR3 DNA reads as TGTGCCAGCAGCTTACCTCGTCCCTTTGAGACCCAGTACTTC.

V and J are TRBV9 and TRBJ2-7; TRBD2 matches at 14 bases. The CDR3 sequence is 15 residues long. The V segment lost 4 bases and the J segment 3 bases; nucleotides outside the gene matches: 3. Germline CDR1 SGDLS, CDR2 YYNGEE. In DNA form, the CDR3 reads TGTGCCAGCAGCACCGGGACTAGCGGGAGCTACGAGCAGTACTTC. It encodes CASSTGTSGSYEQYF.

CDR3 amino acids: CASSPLGRRGYTF. The CDR3 coding sequence is TGCGCCAGCAGCCCCCTGGGCAGGCGAGGCTACACCTTC. This rearrangement joins TRBV4-1 to TRBJ1-2; D call uncertain. This CDR3 spans 13 amino acids. The germline V gene encodes CDR1 MGHRA and CDR2 YSYEKL. With 4 bases removed from V and 8 bases from J, the gap between germline ends came to 14 bases.

CDR3 sequence reads: CASSLSPGQGALGNQPQHF. The DNA of the CDR3 is TGTGCCAGCAGTTTATCGCCGGGACAGGGGGCTTTGGGCAATCAGCCCCAGCATTTT. This sequence joins TRBV27 and TRBJ1-5; 12 bases align to TRBD1. Losses at the gene ends were 0 bases for V and 2 bases for J; bases not matched to a gene: 8. The CDR3 totals 19 residues. The germline CDR1 and CDR2 sequences are MNHEY and SMNVEV (reference sequence).

This clone occurred a few times. V gene TRBV2 combines with J gene TRBJ2-7; 8 bases align to TRBD2. With V trimmed by 2 bases and J by 8 bases, 14 bases remained unmatched. CDR1 and CDR2 from the germline V gene are SNHLY and FYNNEI. The CDR3 is made up of 16 amino acids. CDR3 sequence (DNA): TGTGCCAGCAGTGAAAGAGAAGCGGGAGCCCGTAAGCAGCAGTACTTC. Translation: CASSEREAGARKQQYF.

The chain uses TRBV18 and TRBJ2-5, with 10 bases identical to TRBD2. V lost 0 bases, J lost 3 bases, and 7 bases stayed unmatched. Germline V CDR1 and CDR2: KGHSH, LQKENI. This CDR3 region has 17 residues. CDR3 sequence (DNA): TGTGCCAGCTCACCACCGGGACTAGCGCTTGGCGAAGAGACCCAGTACTTC. This translates into CASSPPGLALGEETQYF. Together with reference TRBV18 and TRBJ2-5, the CDR3 gives the full variable domain: NAGVMQNPRHLVRRRGQEARLRCSPMKGHSHVYWYRQLPEEGLKFMVYLQKENIIDESGMPKERFSAEFPKEGPSILRIQQVVRGDSAAYFCASSPPGLALGEETQYFGPGTRLLVL.

V and J are TRBV2 and TRBJ1-2, with 8 bases matching TRBD1. Unmatched junction bases numbered 9, after V lost 1 base and J lost 8 bases. This CDR3 has 15 residues. Germline V gene lookup returns CDR1 SNHLY and CDR2 FYNNEI. CDR3 nucleotide sequence: TGTGCCAGCAGTGAAGGACAGGGGCCTTATGAGGGCTACACCTTC. It yields the protein CASSEGQGPYEGYTF.

The V call is TRBV7-6, the J call TRBJ2-7, with 8 nucleotides matching TRBD2. The V gene's germline CDR1 is SGHVS and CDR2 FNYEAQ. The CDR3 sequence is 14 residues long. V was clipped by 0 bases and J by 7 bases; unmatched bases: 5. CDR3 sequence (DNA): TGTGCCAGCAGCTTAGCCGGGACTAGAGCTGAGCAGTACTTC. Its translation is CASSLAGTRAEQYF.

The chain combines TRBV27 with TRBJ2-1; perhaps TRBD2 as D (6 bases). Germline V gene lookup returns CDR1 MNHEY and CDR2 SMNVEV (reference sequence). V lost 2 bases, J lost 4 bases, and 6 bases lay in between. This CDR3 spans 13 amino acids. The CDR3 DNA reads TGTGCCAGCAGTTTAGGGACTTACAATGAGCAGTTCTTC. Its translation is CASSLGTYNEQFF.